Shown below are 16 T cell receptor beta chains from a single sample sequenced in a study of vaccination and CD4 T cells after COVID-19 (dated by TCRdb to 2022 to 2024). These receptors lack a known antigen. Library prep was done by PCR. The sequencer was an Illumina iSeq 100. TCR sequencing of DNA from cultured CD4+ T cells used the Oncomine TCR Beta short-read assay at the Johns Hopkins FTIC core. TCRdb handled the public reads itself, with Q25 trimming in fastp and clone calling in MiXCR, and kept productive beta chains. Each entry merges the rows of one CDR3 protein and shows their most common DNA and genes. This sample lists some 11,000 distinct CDR3 sequences; around 30% were detected once. The ten largest clones capture around a quarter of the sample. In the paper's terms, the treatment or condition label means: roughly 10-day PBMC culture with coronavirus spike peptide pools or control peptides (ViraFEST assay).

Sequencing was performed on cultured CD4+ T cells from blood. Receptors were obtained from a human donor with COVID-19.

A single count supports this clonotype. The rearrangement links TRBV11-3 to TRBJ2-1; unclear D gene. The CDR3 covers 11 residues. The germline V gene encodes CDR1 SGHNT and CDR2 YENEEA. V lost 5 bases, J lost 7 bases, and 6 bases lay in between. The CDR3 is CASSLGNEQFF. CDR3 bases: TGTGCCAGCAGCCTGGGGAATGAGCAGTTCTTC.

This clonotype was counted a few times. The rearrangement links TRBV7-2 to TRBJ2-7, with a tentative D call TRBD2 (6 bases). This CDR3 region has 16 residues. With 7 bases removed from V and 6 bases from J, the gap between germline ends came to 25 bases. Germline loops: CDR1 SGHTA, CDR2 FQGNSA. The CDR3 coding sequence is TGTGCCAGCACCGACCGCCCGGGACTCGGAGTCTCCGAGCAGTACTTC. This codes for CASTDRPGLGVSEQYF.

In its sample, this clonotype was seen a few times. The V call is TRBV6-1, the J call TRBJ2-5; 15 bases match TRBD2. V shed 6 bases, J shed 2 bases, and the junction held 4 bases outside the gene matches. Per the germline V gene, CDR1 is MNHNS and CDR2 is SASEGT. This CDR3 region has 16 residues. Here the CDR3 reads CASSPGLAGGQETQYF. CDR3 bases: TGTGCCAGCAGCCCCGGACTAGCGGGGGGGCAAGAGACCCAGTACTTC.

This clonotype appeared a few times. The chain combines TRBV11-2 with TRBJ1-5; D uncertain. The V gene lost 0 bases and the J gene lost 5 bases, with 8 bases spanning the gap. The germline gives CDR1 SGHAT, CDR2 FQNNGV. The CDR3 is made up of 14 amino acids. The chain's CDR3 is CASSLDGRDQPQHF. CDR3 in DNA: TGTGCCAGCAGCTTAGATGGGAGGGATCAGCCCCAGCATTTT.

This clonotype has only a few counts. The rearrangement uses TRBV6-1 and TRBJ1-2; D not resolved. This CDR3 is 13 amino acids long. V gave up 2 bases and J gave up 3 bases, with 7 bases separating them. Germline V gives CDR1 MNHNS, CDR2 SASEGT. CDR3 coding DNA: TGTGCCAGCAGTGAAAACACCGACTATGGCTACACCTTC. Protein sequence: CASSENTDYGYTF.

This clonotype was counted between two and nine times. The J gene is TRBJ1-6, the V gene TRBV20-1; 7 bases are shared with TRBD1. This CDR3 has 15 amino acids. V lost 5 bases and J lost 7; bases outside the gene matches: 11. From germline, CDR1 is DFQATT and CDR2 SNEGSKA (reference sequence). The CDR3 here is CSARRPGQRNSPLHF. CDR3 nucleotides: TGCAGTGCTCGAAGACCGGGACAGAGAAATTCACCCCTCCACTTT.

This clonotype was seen only a few times. This rearrangement joins TRBV29-1 to TRBJ2-6; D gene unclear. V was pared by 4 bases and J by 4 bases, with 8 bases between. This CDR3 has 13 amino acids. Germline CDR1 is SQVTM and CDR2 is ANQGSEA. DNA for the CDR3: TGCAGCGTTGTCGAGAGCGGGGCCAACGTCCTGACTTTC. Its translation: CSVVESGANVLTF.

The genes are TRBV19 and TRBJ2-3; TRBD2 agrees at 7 bases. Looked up from germline, CDR1 is LNHDA and CDR2 is SQIVND (reference sequence). The junction had 4 bases not matched to a gene; V was cut back by 1 base and J by 0 bases. The CDR3 extends over 16 amino acids. CDR3 sequence: CASSIGERGSTDTQYF. The CDR3 DNA sequence: TGTGCCAGTAGTATAGGCGAGCGGGGTAGCACAGATACGCAGTATTTT.

This sequence joins TRBV20-1 and TRBJ2-7; D gene ambiguous. V dropped 3 bases and J dropped 0 bases, with 15 bases sitting between them. CDR1 is DFQATT and CDR2 is SNEGSKA in the germline V gene (reference sequence). CDR3 size: 15 residues. CDR3: CSARRPETSSYEQYF. The CDR3 DNA follows: TGCAGTGCTAGGAGGCCGGAGACGAGCTCCTACGAGCAGTACTTC.

The chain carries TRBV7-2 and TRBJ2-7; weak D call: TRBD1 (5 bases). V shed 5 bases and J shed 3 bases, with 11 bases lying between them. Germline loops: CDR1 SGHTA, CDR2 FQGNSA. The CDR3 extends over 13 amino acids. The CDR3 is CASSVQGLYEQYF. The CDR3 bases are TGTGCCAGCAGCGTTCAGGGCCTCTACGAGCAGTACTTC.

This clonotype was seen a handful of times. The chain combines TRBV5-4 with TRBJ2-5; 10 nucleotides agree with TRBD2. Germline values: CDR1 SGHNT, CDR2 YYREEE (reference sequence). The CDR3 is 15 residues long. With 4 bases clipped from V and 4 bases from J, the junction kept 7 bases outside the gene matches. The CDR3 bases are TGTGCCAGCAGCCTTGCTAGCGGGGGTGTAGAGACCCAGTACTTC. Its protein is CASSLASGGVETQYF.

This clonotype was recorded a few times. The chain joins TRBV7-9 to TRBJ1-1; 9 bases map to TRBD1. Per germline, CDR1 SEHNR and CDR2 FQNEAQ (reference sequence). Trimming at V came to 1 base and at J to 3 bases, leaving 0 bases not matched to a gene. CDR3 size: 14 residues. CDR3 loop: CASSLGQGDTEAFF. The CDR3 DNA sequence: TGTGCCAGCAGCTTAGGACAGGGGGACACTGAAGCTTTCTTT.

This clonotype is a singleton in its sample. This chain uses TRBV28 with TRBJ1-1; D uncertain. V lost 4 bases and J 0 bases, leaving 9 bases between the germline ends. The CDR3 sequence is 14 residues long. The germline V gene encodes CDR1 MDHEN and CDR2 SYDVKM. CDR3 nucleotides: TGTGCCAGCAGTTCGCCTAGTATGAACACTGAAGCTTTCTTT. This translates into CASSSPSMNTEAFF. The full variable domain, with the rest looked up from reference TRBV28 and TRBJ1-1, is DVKVTQSSRYLVKRTGEKVFLECVQDMDHENMFWYRQDPGLGLRLIYFSYDVKMKEKGDIPEGYSVSREKKERFSLILESASTNQTSMYLCASSSPSMNTEAFFGQGTRLTVV.

The CDR3 DNA reads TGTGCCAGCAGTCGCGGACTAGCGAACCTACTACCTAGCTCCTACAATGAGCAGTTCTTC. This translates into CASSRGLANLLPSSYNEQFF. This rearrangement joins TRBV6-1 to TRBJ2-1; 9 bases map to TRBD2. The CDR3 consists of 20 residues. Germline V gene data show CDR1 as MNHNS and CDR2 as SASEGT. V trimming: 5 bases; J trimming: 0 bases; junction bases outside the gene matches: 17.

This clonotype was detected a few times. The V and J genes are TRBV7-9 and TRBJ2-7; tentatively, D is TRBD2 (5 bases). CDR1 and CDR2 (germline): SEHNR, FQNEAQ (reference sequence). V gave up 5 bases and J gave up 4 bases, with 18 bases separating them. CDR3 size: 15 residues. CDR3 protein: CASSPRGGSGYEQYF. DNA for the CDR3: TGTGCCAGCAGCCCACGAGGTGGGAGTGGTTACGAGCAGTACTTC. Complete variable domain (other parts from reference TRBV7-9 and TRBJ2-7): DTGVSQNPRHKITKRGQNVTFRCDPISEHNRLYWYRQTLGQGPEFLTYFQNEAQLEKSRLLSDRFSAERPKGSFSTLEIQRTEQGDSAMYLCASSPRGGSGYEQYFGPGTRLTVT.

The chain carries TRBV21-1 and TRBJ1-1. TRBV21-1 is listed as a pseudogene. The CDR3 length is 13 residues. CDR3 sequence reads: CASSSSWSTEAFF. DNA for the CDR3: TGTGCCAGCAGCAGTAGTTGGAGCACTGAAGCTTTCTTT.